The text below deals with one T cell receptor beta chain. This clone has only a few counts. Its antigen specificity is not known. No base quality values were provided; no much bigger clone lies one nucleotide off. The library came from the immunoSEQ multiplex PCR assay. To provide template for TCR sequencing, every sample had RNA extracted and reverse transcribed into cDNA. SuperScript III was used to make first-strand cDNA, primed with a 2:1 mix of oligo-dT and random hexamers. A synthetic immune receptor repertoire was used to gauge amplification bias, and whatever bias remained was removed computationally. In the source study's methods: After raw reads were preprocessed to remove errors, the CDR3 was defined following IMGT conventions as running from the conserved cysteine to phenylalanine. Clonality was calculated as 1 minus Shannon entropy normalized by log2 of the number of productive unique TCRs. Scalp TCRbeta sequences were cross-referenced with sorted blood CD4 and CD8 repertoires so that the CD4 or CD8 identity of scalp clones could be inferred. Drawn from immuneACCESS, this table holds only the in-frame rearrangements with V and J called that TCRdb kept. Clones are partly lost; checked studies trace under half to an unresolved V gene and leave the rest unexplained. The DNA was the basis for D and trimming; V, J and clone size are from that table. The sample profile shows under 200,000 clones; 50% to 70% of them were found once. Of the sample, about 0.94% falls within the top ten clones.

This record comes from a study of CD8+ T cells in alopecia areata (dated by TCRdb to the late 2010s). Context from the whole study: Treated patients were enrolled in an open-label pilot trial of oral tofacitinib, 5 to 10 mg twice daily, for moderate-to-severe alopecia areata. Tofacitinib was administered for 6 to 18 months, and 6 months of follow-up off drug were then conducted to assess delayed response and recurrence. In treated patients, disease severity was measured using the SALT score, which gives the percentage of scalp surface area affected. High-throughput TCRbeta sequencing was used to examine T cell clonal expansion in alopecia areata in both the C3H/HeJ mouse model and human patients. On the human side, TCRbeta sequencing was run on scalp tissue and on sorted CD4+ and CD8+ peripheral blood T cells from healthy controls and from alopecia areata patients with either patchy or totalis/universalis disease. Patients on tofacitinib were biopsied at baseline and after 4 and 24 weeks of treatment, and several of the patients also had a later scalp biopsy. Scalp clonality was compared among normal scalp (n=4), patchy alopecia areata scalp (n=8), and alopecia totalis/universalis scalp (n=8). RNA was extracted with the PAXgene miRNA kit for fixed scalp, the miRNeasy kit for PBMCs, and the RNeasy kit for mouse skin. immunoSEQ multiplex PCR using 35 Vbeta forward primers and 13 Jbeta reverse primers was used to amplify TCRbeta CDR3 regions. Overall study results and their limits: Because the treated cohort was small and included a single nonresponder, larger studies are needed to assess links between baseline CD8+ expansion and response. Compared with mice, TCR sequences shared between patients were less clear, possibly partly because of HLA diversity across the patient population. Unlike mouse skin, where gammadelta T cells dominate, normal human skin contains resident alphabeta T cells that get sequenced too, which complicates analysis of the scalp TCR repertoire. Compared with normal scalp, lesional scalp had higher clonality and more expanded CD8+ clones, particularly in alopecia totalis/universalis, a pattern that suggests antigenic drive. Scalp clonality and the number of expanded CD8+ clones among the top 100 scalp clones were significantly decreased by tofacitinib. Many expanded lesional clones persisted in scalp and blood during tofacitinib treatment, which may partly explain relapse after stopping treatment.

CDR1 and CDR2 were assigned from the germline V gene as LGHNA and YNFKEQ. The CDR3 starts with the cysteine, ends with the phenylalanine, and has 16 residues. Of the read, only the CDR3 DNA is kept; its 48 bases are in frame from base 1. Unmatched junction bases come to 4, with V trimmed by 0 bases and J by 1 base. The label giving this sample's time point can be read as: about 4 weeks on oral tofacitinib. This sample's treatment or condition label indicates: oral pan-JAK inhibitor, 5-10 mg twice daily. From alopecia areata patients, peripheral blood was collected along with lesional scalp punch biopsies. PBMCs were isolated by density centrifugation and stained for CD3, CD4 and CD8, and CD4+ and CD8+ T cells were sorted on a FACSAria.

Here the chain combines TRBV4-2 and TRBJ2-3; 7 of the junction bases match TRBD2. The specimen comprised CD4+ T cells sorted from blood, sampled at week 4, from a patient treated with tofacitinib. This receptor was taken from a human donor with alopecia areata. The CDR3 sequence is CASSQETSPRTDTQYF. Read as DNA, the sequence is TGTGCCAGCAGCCAAGAGACTAGCCCCCGCACAGATACGCAGTATTTT.